The 28 T cell receptor beta chains below were found in one sample sequenced in a study of OX40 agonist ivuxolimab in advanced cancers. Repertoires were generated with immunoSEQ multiplex PCR, while TCRdb's copy carries only in-frame clones and drops some. Found here are 45,000 or so clones, about nine tenths of them singletons; the top ten hold 1.1%. This specimen was CD4+ or CD8+ T cells sorted from blood, taken in a trial of the OX40 agonist ivuxolimab. The receptors were sampled from an adult with an advanced solid tumor such as melanoma, head and neck, liver or kidney cancer.

The chain combines TRBV7-2 with TRBJ2-7; TRBD2 agrees at 10 bases. The CDR3 sequence is 14 residues long. V gave up 3 bases and J gave up 6 bases; unmatched junction bases: 5. Looked up from germline, CDR1 is SGHTA and CDR2 is FQGNSA. CDR3: CASSLSGRASEQYF. CDR3 sequence (DNA): TGTGCCAGCAGCTTGAGCGGGAGGGCCTCCGAGCAGTACTTC.

This clone was observed once. The V and J genes are TRBV6-1 and TRBJ1-1; D remains ambiguous. The germline gives CDR1 MNHNS, CDR2 SASEGT. V was clipped by 0 bases and J by 14 bases, with 13 bases between them. This CDR3 is 12 amino acids long. The DNA of the CDR3 is TGTGCCAGCAGTGAAGCGGGGTTCCTACCCTTCTTT. Translation: CASSEAGFLPFF.

The chain recombines TRBV10-3 with TRBJ1-2; D call uncertain. Germline assignment: CDR1 ENHRY and CDR2 SYGVKD. Trimming cost V 6 bases and J 1 base, with 18 bases left between them. The CDR3 spans 16 residues. The CDR3 protein is CAISPDTRRFNYGYTF. As DNA, the CDR3 is TGTGCCATCAGCCCAGACACTAGACGATTTAACTATGGCTACACCTTC.

The V gene is TRBV19, the J gene TRBJ2-2; TRBD2 agrees at 8 bases. In germline, CDR1 is LNHDA, CDR2 SQIVND (reference sequence). The V gene end was trimmed by 4 bases and the J gene end by 10 bases; junction bases not matched to a gene: 11. The CDR3 sequence is 15 residues long. CDR3 loop: CASSKGLDFWEELFF. The CDR3 nucleotides are TGTGCCAGTAGTAAGGGACTAGACTTTTGGGAGGAGCTGTTTTTT.

This chain uses TRBV5-4 with TRBJ2-5; TRBD1 is a possible D gene (6 bases). CDR3 length: 15 residues. Trimming pared 4 bases from V and 2 bases from J, leaving 15 bases between. Germline values: CDR1 SGHNT, CDR2 YYREEE (reference sequence). CDR3 bases: TGTGCCAGCAGCGATGCGGCCAGGGGTCAAGAGACCCAGTACTTC. It codes for CASSDAARGQETQYF.

V gene TRBV28 combines with J gene TRBJ1-5; the D is unclear. The V end was cut by 1 base, the J end by 0 bases, with 16 bases between. The CDR3 has 18 amino acids. CDR1 and CDR2 (germline): MDHEN, SYDVKM. The CDR3 loop reads CASSLFSLSTTSNQPQHF. In nucleotides, the CDR3 is TGTGCCAGCAGTTTATTTTCTCTATCCACGACTAGCAATCAGCCCCAGCATTTT.

The chain recombines TRBV27 with TRBJ1-2, with D tentatively TRBD1 (5 bases). Deletions cut 1 base from V and 6 bases from J, with 9 bases between. This CDR3 contains 13 residues. The V gene's germline CDR1 is MNHEY and CDR2 SMNVEV (reference sequence). The DNA of the CDR3 is TGTGCCAGCAGTTTATGGGCGGGGGATGGCTACACCTTC. This translates into CASSLWAGDGYTF.

The V call is TRBV7-9, the J call TRBJ2-3; 7 nucleotides match TRBD2. This CDR3 spans 15 amino acids. Germline V gene sequence: CDR1 SEHNR, CDR2 FQNEAQ (reference sequence). V lost 5 bases, J lost 5 bases, and 10 bases stayed unmatched. As DNA, the CDR3 is TGTGCCAGCAGCCCAGGCGGCGGGAGTAGAGATACGCAGTATTTT. It specifies CASSPGGGSRDTQYF. Based on the CDR3 plus reference TRBV7-9 and TRBJ2-3, the full variable domain is DTGVSQNPRHKITKRGQNVTFRCDPISEHNRLYWYRQTLGQGPEFLTYFQNEAQLEKSRLLSDRFSAERPKGSFSTLEIQRTEQGDSAMYLCASSPGGGSRDTQYFGPGTRLTVL.

This chain uses TRBV9 with TRBJ2-5; perhaps TRBD2 as D (6 bases). This CDR3 spans 16 amino acids. Trimming removed 0 bases at V and 0 bases at J, with 12 bases between. In germline, CDR1 is SGDLS, CDR2 YYNGEE. CDR3 nucleotide sequence: TGTGCCAGCAGCGTAGGTTCGCTAGCGAACCAAGAGACCCAGTACTTC. Translated: CASSVGSLANQETQYF.

The table lists this clone with a few counts. The chain has TRBV25-1 and TRBJ1-1, with a tentative D call TRBD1 (5 bases). Germline assignment: CDR1 MGHDK and CDR2 SYGVNS. Trimming left V 3 bases short and J 8 bases short, with 13 bases between. The CDR3 is made up of 13 amino acids. CDR3 DNA: TGTGCCAGCAGTGACAGGGTTAAAGTGGAAGCTTTCTTT. This encodes CASSDRVKVEAFF.

This clone showed up just once. The chain couples TRBV28 to TRBJ2-2, with TRBD2 matching 8 bases. The V segment lost 6 bases and the J segment 3 bases; nucleotides outside the gene matches: 6. The CDR3 consists of 15 residues. In germline, CDR1 is MDHEN, CDR2 SYDVKM. The CDR3 sequence is CASRISGAHTGELFF. In nucleotides, the CDR3 is TGTGCCAGCAGAATTAGCGGGGCACACACCGGGGAGCTGTTTTTT. Full variable domain (outside the CDR3, taken from reference TRBV28 and TRBJ2-2): DVKVTQSSRYLVKRTGEKVFLECVQDMDHENMFWYRQDPGLGLRLIYFSYDVKMKEKGDIPEGYSVSREKKERFSLILESASTNQTSMYLCASRISGAHTGELFFGEGSRLTVL.

This clone was seen more than once but under ten times. This chain connects TRBV19 to TRBJ2-3; D is unresolved. This CDR3 comprises 13 residues. Germline CDR1 reads LNHDA; CDR2 reads SQIVND (reference sequence). V shed 7 bases and J shed 1 base, with 9 bases lying between them. Here the CDR3 DNA reads TGTGCCAGTAATCAGCGAGGCACAGATACGCAGTATTTT. It specifies CASNQRGTDTQYF.

CDR3: CASSAGTRDQPQHF. The CDR3 nucleotides read TGTGCCAGCAGTGCAGGGACGAGGGATCAGCCCCAGCATTTT. The chain employs TRBV6-6 and TRBJ1-5, with D tentatively TRBD1 (5 bases). The CDR3 is made up of 14 amino acids. Germline V CDR1 and CDR2: MNHNY, SVGAGI (reference sequence). Trimming cost V 5 bases and J 5 bases, with 13 bases left between them.

This clone was recorded only once. The V gene is TRBV7-6, the J gene TRBJ2-1, with unresolved D. Deletions cut 1 base from V and 3 bases from J, with 10 bases between. The CDR3 sequence is 15 residues long. Germline assignment: CDR1 SGHVS and CDR2 FNYEAQ. The DNA for the CDR3 is TGTGCCAGCAGCTTAGTCGTGGGATACTACAATGAGCAGTTCTTC. Amino acid sequence: CASSLVVGYYNEQFF.

The chain is built from TRBV5-4 and TRBJ2-7; TRBD1 matches at 8 bases. After removal of 2 bases from V and 0 bases from J, the junction contained 4 bases not matched to a gene. CDR3 length equals 15 residues. Germline V CDR1 and CDR2: SGHNT, YYREEE (reference sequence). The CDR3 loop is CASSLWDRSSYEQYF. For the CDR3, the DNA is TGTGCCAGCAGCTTATGGGACAGGAGCTCCTACGAGCAGTACTTC.

The chain has TRBV19 and TRBJ2-7; D is possibly TRBD1 (6 bases). The germline V and J ends were trimmed by 4 bases and 3 bases, with 10 bases remaining between them. The CDR3 runs to 13 residues. Germline CDR1 is LNHDA and CDR2 is SQIVND (reference sequence). As DNA, the CDR3 is TGTGCCAGTAGTAAGAGGGGGAACTACGAGCAGTACTTC. This codes for CASSKRGNYEQYF.

The count of this clone is one. This chain joins TRBV5-1 and TRBJ2-2; D is undetermined. Trimming shortened V by 8 bases and J by 4 bases, and 15 bases separated the two germline ends. This CDR3 comprises 14 residues. CDR1 is SGHRS, CDR2 YFSETQ, per germline. The CDR3 region is CASGELSGTGELFF. CDR3 bases: TGCGCCAGTGGAGAACTATCTGGCACCGGGGAGCTGTTTTTT.

Concerning this clone: At one end the junction does not follow the germline gene, possibly because of a read error. The same CDR3 arises from other DNA sequences in this sample as well. The rearrangement links TRBV29-1 to TRBJ1-5; D is undetermined. The CDR3 has 12 residues. From germline, CDR1 is SQVTM and CDR2 ANQGSEA. CDR3 amino acids: CSVGSGNQPQHF. CDR3 DNA: TGTAGCGTTGGGTCTGGCAATCAGCCCCAGCATTTT.

For the CDR3, the DNA is TGTGCCAGCAGCTTAGGCTCCCCAGATACGCAGTATTTT. It translates to CASSLGSPDTQYF. This chain joins TRBV7-2 and TRBJ2-3; D ambiguous. Trimming left V 1 base short and J 4 bases short, with 6 bases between. CDR1 SGHTA and CDR2 FQGNSA come from the germline V gene. The CDR3 sequence is 13 residues long.

The J gene is TRBJ2-2, the V gene TRBV7-9; D might be TRBD1 or TRBD2, each matching 6 bases. Deletions cut 8 bases from V and 2 bases from J, with 15 bases between. CDR1 is SEHNR, CDR2 FQNEAQ, per germline (reference sequence). The CDR3 covers 15 residues. The CDR3 DNA reads TGTGCCAGCGGAAAACAGGGAGGAAACACCGGGGAGCTGTTTTTT. This encodes CASGKQGGNTGELFF.

The J gene is TRBJ2-5, the V gene TRBV19; 10 bases agree with TRBD2. CDR1 and CDR2 from the germline V gene are LNHDA and SQIVND (reference sequence). CDR3 length: 15 residues. Trimming took 5 bases from V and 7 from J; bases not matched to a gene: 10. The CDR3 region is CASSRPSGGPGTQYF. The DNA of the CDR3 is TGTGCCAGTAGTCGGCCTAGCGGGGGCCCGGGGACCCAGTACTTC.

The V gene is TRBV7-2, the J gene TRBJ2-7; the match to TRBD1 covers 7 bases. From germline, CDR1 is SGHTA and CDR2 FQGNSA. The CDR3 consists of 14 residues. V trimming: 1 base; J trimming: 0 bases; junction bases outside the gene matches: 0. This CDR3 reads CASSLDRGSYEQYF. Written as DNA, the CDR3 is TGTGCCAGCAGCTTAGACAGGGGCTCCTACGAGCAGTACTTC.

The chain carries TRBV15 and TRBJ2-2, with 11 bases aligning to TRBD2. The CDR3 sequence is 20 residues long. Trimming at V came to 0 bases and at J to 0 bases, leaving 9 bases not matched to a gene. Germline assignment: CDR1 LNHNV and CDR2 YYDKDF (reference sequence). This chain's CDR3 is CATSRDARASGRPNTGELFF. CDR3 in DNA: TGTGCCACCAGCAGAGATGCTCGGGCTAGCGGGAGGCCGAACACCGGGGAGCTGTTTTTT.

V gene TRBV11-2 combines with J gene TRBJ1-2; tentative D call: TRBD1 (6 bases). V gave up 5 bases and J gave up 8 bases, with 12 bases separating them. CDR3 size: 12 residues. Per germline, CDR1 SGHAT and CDR2 FQNNGV. CDR3 region: CASSVGARGYTF. The CDR3 bases are TGTGCCAGCAGCGTGGGGGCGCGAGGCTACACCTTC.

This sequence joins TRBV6-5 and TRBJ1-1; the match to TRBD1 covers 8 bases. The V gene's germline CDR1 is MNHEY and CDR2 SVGAGI. The CDR3 contains 15 residues. V lost 3 bases to trimming and J lost 0 bases; unmatched junction nucleotides: 3. CDR3 bases: TGTGCCAGCAGTTATGCAGGGGGCATGAACACTGAAGCTTTCTTT. This sequence encodes CASSYAGGMNTEAFF.

This chain uses TRBV6-5 with TRBJ1-3; weak D call: TRBD1 (5 bases). This CDR3 is 15 amino acids long. V was clipped by 3 bases and J by 2 bases, with 11 bases between them. Germline V gene data show CDR1 as MNHEY and CDR2 as SVGAGI. For the CDR3, the DNA is TGTGCCAGCAGTTATCGCAGGGTTGCTGGAAACACCATATATTTT. Amino acids: CASSYRRVAGNTIYF.

The V and J genes are TRBV28 and TRBJ2-1, with D perhaps assigned TRBD1 or TRBD2 (5 bases each). Trimming took off 5 bases at V and 12 bases at J, with 14 bases between the two ends. The germline V gene encodes CDR1 MDHEN and CDR2 SYDVKM. CDR3 length equals 12 residues. As DNA, the CDR3 is TGTGCCAGCAGTCCCGGGGTGCAGGGGCAGTTCTTC. As protein: CASSPGVQGQFF.

The chain combines TRBV6-5 with TRBJ1-6; 9 nucleotides line up with TRBD1. Per the germline V gene, CDR1 is MNHEY and CDR2 is SVGAGI. V lost 2 bases, J lost 10 bases, and 9 bases stayed unmatched. CDR3 length: 16 residues. DNA of the CDR3: TGTGCCAGCAGTTACACATACAGGGGGCTTTTGTCACCCCTCCACTTT. It codes for CASSYTYRGLLSPLHF.